The TCR beta chain described here comes from a study of blood T cell repertoires in COVID-19 (dated by TCRdb to the early 2020s). Study-level background: The collaborator samples originated in the United States, Italy and Spain and spanned the acute and convalescent phases of COVID-19. The prospective study material was composed of cDNA or gDNA derived from T cells, B-cell-depleted T cells, or PBMCs. The samples were drawn from two sources: the first 160 participants of the ongoing ImmuneRACE study, and fewer than 1,500 subjects contributed by 6 global collaborators. The repertoires were released in a freely available public database meant as a resource for research on the immune response to SARS-CoV-2. Where available, HLA class I and class II types were taken from metadata supplied by the sample provider and were not determined by assay-based typing. Nearly every sample came with metadata listing a de-identified subject ID, COVID-19 status, age in years and sex. Deeply sampled blood TCRbeta repertoires from subjects exposed to, actively infected with, or recovered from COVID-19 were included in the dataset.

As concerns this clone: Its antigen is currently not known. Per-base qualities were not stored, and no clone one base away is much larger.

The immunoSEQ Assay, a bias-controlled multiplex PCR, was used to amplify TCRbeta CDR3 regions from genomic DNA. As for the authors' bioinformatics: The number of nucleated cells in each sample was estimated by amplification of reference gene primers within the assay. To quantify the absolute abundance of each unique TCRbeta CDR3 rearrangement, sequence reads were collapsed and filtered. For each sample, productive Simpson clonality was calculated by taking the square root of Simpson's diversity index across productive rearrangements. What TCRdb holds here is the immuneACCESS table cut down to in-frame rearrangements. Part of the clones is not present; checked against another copy, under half of the missing clones reflect an unresolved V gene, and the others are unexplained. V and J calls and clone size come straight from that table; D and trimming were deduced from the DNA. For this sample the table gives around 260,000 clones, of which roughly 85% were detected only once. The ten largest clones capture 8% to 9.5% of the sample.

The full study reports these points: Clinical and demographic metadata were provided uncurated, with the amount varying by source and participant.

A second Seattle source provided samples from volunteer blood donors who had recovered from COVID-19. Collaborating institutions collected whole blood in K2EDTA tubes following their own protocols. Collaborator samples were shipped for TCRbeta analysis as frozen whole blood, isolated PBMCs, or DNA extracted from either sample type. The sequence was collected from a woman between 45 and 65 years old who had recovered from COVID-19. Sequencing was carried out using peripheral blood.

The nucleotides are TGTGCCACAAAGTCGGGAGAAGCTTTCTTT. It is translated as CATKSGEAFF. The rearranged chain carries TRBV19 and TRBJ1-1; the D gene cannot be resolved reliably. The CDR3 goes from the cysteine to the phenylalanine over 10 residues. The sequence is cut down to CDR3 DNA, 30 bases in frame from base 1. V lost 10 bases and J lost 8 bases; the stretch between them is 11 bases long. CDR1 LNHDA and CDR2 SQIVND were looked up in the germline V gene (reference sequence).